The clone carrying this T cell receptor (beta chain) was observed at least ten times. The antigen is unknown. Moderate-to-severe activity, CAS ≥3, NOSPECS ≥4 and a duration under 3 months were seen in donors with ophthalmopathy. If patients had other autoimmune diseases, uncontrolled infections, pregnancy or lactation, they were excluded. The PBMCs were taken from approximately 11 ml of fresh peripheral blood. Amplification of the TCR beta CDR3 regions used RNA transcripts (as template). Scientists carried out first-round RT-PCR using HTBI primers and then a second-round multiplex PCR. TCRdb reanalysed the multiplex PCR reads using MiXCR and keeps one entry per CDR3 protein. The data show hundreds of thousands of distinct CDR3 sequences, with approximately 14% seen just once and over 7.5% held by the top ten. This sample was taken from a study of Graves' ophthalmopathy and Graves' hyperthyroidism. Overall study findings and caveats: Ophthalmopathy progression was predicted with 55% to 71% sensitivity and approximately 72% specificity.

There are 21 residues in the CDR3. Germline V lookup: CDR1 MNHEY, CDR2 SVGEGT. V lost 0 bases, J lost 0 bases, and 11 bases stayed unmatched. This clonotype originated in a woman in her thirties with Graves' ophthalmopathy. Sequencing was performed on blood. The chain couples TRBV6-2 or TRBV6-3 to TRBJ2-5; 15 bases are a match to TRBD2. CDR3 in amino acids: CASSYSMWTSGRDLYQETQYF. CDR3 coding DNA: TGTGCCAGCAGTTACTCGATGTGGACTAGCGGGAGGGACTTGTACCAAGAGACCCAGTACTTC.